The present T cell receptor beta chain was sequenced within a study of blood T cells in healthy people across ages. Together with a sample-barcoded 5' primer, a J-beta primer mix was included in a second PCR lasting about 7 to 12 cycles. One entry per CDR3 protein results from TCRdb running MiXCR on the 5' RACE reads. The table records about 640,000 distinct CDR3 sequences, approximately 30% of them present only once. This clonotype showed up many times. The germline gives CDR1 DFQATT, CDR2 SNEGSKA (reference sequence). The junction had 10 bases not matched to a gene; V was cut back by 5 bases and J by 4 bases. This CDR3 is 14 amino acids long.

The sequenced sample consisted of blood. The sequence was obtained from a woman older than 75 in good health. The V call is TRBV20-1, the J call TRBJ2-5, with TRBD1 matching over 7 bases. The CDR3, as DNA: TGCAGTGCTCCCGACAGGGTTGGGTCAGAGACCCAGTACTTC. It specifies CSAPDRVGSETQYF.